A selection of T cell receptor beta chains follows, all from one sample in a study of T cell responses to AZD1222 COVID-19 vaccine. Sequencing was performed with immunoSEQ multiplex PCR; in TCRdb, only in-frame clones are kept and a portion is missing. Among 180,000 or so clones listed, about 86% were seen once. Sequencing was performed on peripheral blood, taken on day 0 of AZD1222 vaccination. The receptor set was obtained from an adult in good health. Each CDR3 is given with its conserved first and last residue. The D gene is left open where the match is weak. Only some rows state a clone size, as once, few, many or a class for expanded clones.

abundance: once; v_gene: TRBV12-2; d_gene: NA; j_gene: TRBJ1-6; CDR3aa: CASRAKRGWSSYNSPLHF; CDR3nt: TGTGCAAGTCGCGCTAAACGAGGGTGGAGCTCCTATAATTCACCCCTCCACTTT
abundance: NA; v_gene: TRBV7-2; d_gene: NA; j_gene: TRBJ2-7; CDR3aa: CASSLSVREMGEQYF; CDR3nt: TGTGCCAGCAGCTTAAGCGTCAGGGAAATGGGCGAGCAGTACTTC
abundance: NA; v_gene: TRBV6-5; d_gene: TRBD1; j_gene: TRBJ1-5; CDR3aa: CASSLSGGGGQPQHF; CDR3nt: TGTGCCAGCAGTTTATCAGGGGGAGGGGGTCAGCCCCAGCATTTT
abundance: NA; v_gene: TRBV29-1; d_gene: NA; j_gene: TRBJ2-7; CDR3aa: CSVEGDRDTYEQYF; CDR3nt: TGCAGCGTGGAGGGAGACAGGGATACCTACGAGCAGTACTTC
abundance: NA; v_gene: TRBV2; d_gene: NA; j_gene: TRBJ1-1; CDR3aa: CASADSQNTEAFF; CDR3nt: TGTGCCAGCGCAGACAGCCAGAACACTGAAGCTTTCTTT
abundance: once; v_gene: TRBV18; d_gene: NA; j_gene: TRBJ2-2; CDR3aa: CASSRGAELFF; CDR3nt: TGTGCCAGCTCACGCGGGGCCGAGCTGTTTTTT
abundance: NA; v_gene: TRBV30; d_gene: NA; j_gene: TRBJ2-7; CDR3aa: CAWSVGTTNLYEQYF; CDR3nt: TGTGCCTGGAGTGTAGGGACCACTAATCTCTACGAGCAGTACTTC
abundance: NA; v_gene: TRBV5-1; d_gene: NA; j_gene: TRBJ2-5; CDR3aa: CASSLRVAETQYF; CDR3nt: TGCGCCAGCAGCTTGCGGGTTGCCGAGACCCAGTACTTC
abundance: NA; v_gene: TRBV18; d_gene: TRBD2; j_gene: TRBJ2-1; CDR3aa: CASSPTSGVYNEQFF; CDR3nt: TGTGCCAGCTCACCAACTAGCGGGGTTTACAATGAGCAGTTCTTC
abundance: NA; v_gene: TRBV7-3; d_gene: TRBD1; j_gene: TRBJ1-2; CDR3aa: CASSLSRGDGYTF; CDR3nt: TGTGCCAGCAGCTTATCCAGGGGGGATGGCTACACCTTC
abundance: NA; v_gene: TRBV9; d_gene: NA; j_gene: TRBJ1-5; CDR3aa: CASSEGEGQPQHF; CDR3nt: TGTGCCAGCAGCGAGGGGGAGGGTCAGCCCCAGCATTTT
abundance: NA; v_gene: TRBV7-2; d_gene: TRBD1; j_gene: TRBJ1-6; CDR3aa: CASSPRQGNSNSPLHF; CDR3nt: TGTGCCAGCAGCCCTCGACAGGGAAACTCTAATTCACCCCTCCACTTT
abundance: NA; v_gene: TRBV7-9; d_gene: NA; j_gene: TRBJ1-4; CDR3aa: CASSTPPAQNEKLFF; CDR3nt: TGTGCCAGCAGCACCCCCCCGGCCCAGAATGAAAAACTGTTTTTT
abundance: once; v_gene: TRBV30; d_gene: NA; j_gene: TRBJ1-4; CDR3aa: CAWSVSRVDEKLFF; CDR3nt: TGTGCCTGGAGTGTTTCCAGGGTCGACGAAAAACTGTTTTTT
abundance: few; v_gene: TRBV6-2/TRBV6-3; d_gene: NA; j_gene: TRBJ1-4; CDR3aa: CASSHSRSTNEKLFF; CDR3nt: TGTGCCAGCAGTCACTCCAGATCAACTAATGAAAAACTGTTTTTT
abundance: NA; v_gene: TRBV5-1; d_gene: NA; j_gene: TRBJ1-5; CDR3aa: CASSPRGQPGQPQHF; CDR3nt: TGCGCCAGCAGCCCCCGGGGGCAGCCGGGGCAGCCCCAGCATTTT
abundance: once; v_gene: TRBV5-4; d_gene: TRBD1; j_gene: TRBJ1-2; CDR3aa: CASSFDRVGYTF; CDR3nt: TGTGCCAGCAGCTTCGACAGGGTAGGCTACACCTTC
abundance: NA; v_gene: TRBV6-7; d_gene: TRBD2; j_gene: TRBJ2-4; CDR3aa: CASSYSGVAKNIQYF; CDR3nt: TGTGCCAGCAGTTATAGCGGGGTAGCCAAAAACATTCAGTACTTC
abundance: NA; v_gene: TRBV7-8; d_gene: NA; j_gene: TRBJ2-7; CDR3aa: CASSLAQGYEQYF; CDR3nt: TGTGCCAGCAGCTTAGCACAGGGCTACGAGCAGTACTTC
abundance: once; v_gene: TRBV12-3/TRBV12-4; d_gene: NA; j_gene: TRBJ2-6; CDR3aa: CAIISGANVLTF; CDR3nt: TGTGCCATAATCTCTGGGGCCAACGTCCTGACTTTC
abundance: NA; v_gene: TRBV11-2; d_gene: NA; j_gene: TRBJ1-1; CDR3aa: CASSLSWTEAFF; CDR3nt: TGTGCCAGCAGCTTATCTTGGACTGAAGCTTTCTTT
abundance: NA; v_gene: TRBV19; d_gene: TRBD1; j_gene: TRBJ2-7; CDR3aa: CATRDSNYEQYF; CDR3nt: TGTGCCACCCGGGACAGCAACTACGAGCAGTACTTC
abundance: NA; v_gene: TRBV5-1; d_gene: TRBD1; j_gene: TRBJ1-1; CDR3aa: CASSKPGGNTEAFF; CDR3nt: TGCGCCAGCAGCAAACCAGGGGGGAACACTGAAGCTTTCTTT
abundance: NA; v_gene: TRBV27; d_gene: TRBD1; j_gene: TRBJ2-4; CDR3aa: CASRGTAAGNIQYF; CDR3nt: TGTGCCAGCAGAGGGACAGCCGCGGGAAACATTCAGTACTTC
abundance: many; v_gene: TRBV10-3; d_gene: NA; j_gene: TRBJ2-5; CDR3aa: CAIGTERQETQYF; CDR3nt: TGTGCCATCGGGACGGAAAGACAAGAGACCCAGTACTTC
abundance: once; v_gene: TRBV12-5; d_gene: TRBD2; j_gene: TRBJ2-5; CDR3aa: CASGLPGGKTQYF; CDR3nt: TGTGCTAGTGGTTTGCCCGGGGGGAAAACCCAGTACTTC
abundance: NA; v_gene: TRBV5-1; d_gene: TRBD2; j_gene: TRBJ2-1; CDR3aa: CASSWTSGTYNEQFF; CDR3nt: TGCGCCAGCAGCTGGACTAGCGGGACCTACAATGAGCAGTTCTTC
abundance: NA; v_gene: TRBV5-1; d_gene: TRBD1; j_gene: TRBJ1-2; CDR3aa: CASSLAGQGNYGYTF; CDR3nt: TGCGCCAGCAGCTTGGCGGGACAGGGAAACTATGGCTACACCTTC
abundance: NA; v_gene: TRBV2; d_gene: TRBD1; j_gene: TRBJ2-5; CDR3aa: CATLDRGHKETQYF; CDR3nt: TGTGCCACTCTAGACAGGGGGCACAAAGAGACCCAGTACTTC
abundance: NA; v_gene: TRBV4-3; d_gene: NA; j_gene: TRBJ1-1; CDR3aa: CASSQVRGAGTEAFF; CDR3nt: TGCGCCAGCAGCCAAGTCAGGGGCGCAGGGACTGAAGCTTTCTTT
abundance: few; v_gene: TRBV7-3; d_gene: TRBD1; j_gene: TRBJ2-7; CDR3aa: CASSLGDSHYEQYF; CDR3nt: TGTGCCAGCAGCTTGGGGGACAGCCACTACGAGCAGTACTTC
abundance: NA; v_gene: TRBV7-2; d_gene: TRBD2; j_gene: TRBJ2-5; CDR3aa: CASSWAGTSQTQYF; CDR3nt: TGTGCCAGCAGCTGGGCCGGGACTAGCCAGACCCAGTACTTC
abundance: once; v_gene: TRBV5-5; d_gene: NA; j_gene: TRBJ1-2; CDR3aa: CASSFDKSNYGYTF; CDR3nt: TGTGCCAGCAGCTTTGACAAATCTAACTATGGCTACACCTTC
abundance: NA; v_gene: TRBV9; d_gene: NA; j_gene: TRBJ1-1; CDR3aa: CASSVRSTVTGGYTEAFF; CDR3nt: TGTGCCAGCAGCGTAAGGTCGACGGTGACGGGGGGATACACTGAAGCTTTCTTT
abundance: NA; v_gene: TRBV30; d_gene: NA; j_gene: TRBJ1-2; CDR3aa: CAWSRGTNYGYTF; CDR3nt: TGTGCCTGGAGCCGCGGGACTAACTATGGCTACACCTTC
abundance: once; v_gene: TRBV30; d_gene: NA; j_gene: TRBJ2-5; CDR3aa: CAWSGTAQETQYF; CDR3nt: TGTGCCTGGAGTGGGACAGCCCAAGAGACCCAGTACTTC
abundance: NA; v_gene: TRBV29-1; d_gene: NA; j_gene: TRBJ1-4; CDR3aa: CSAGTPSEKLFF; CDR3nt: TGCAGCGCCGGTACACCAAGTGAAAAACTGTTTTTT
abundance: NA; v_gene: TRBV19; d_gene: NA; j_gene: TRBJ2-6; CDR3aa: CASSIGVLVGPLGRVLTF; CDR3nt: TGTGCCAGTAGTATAGGGGTCCTGGTGGGACCTCTGGGGCGGGTCCTGACTTTC
abundance: few; v_gene: TRBV30; d_gene: NA; j_gene: TRBJ1-6; CDR3aa: CAWSGQGGSPLHF; CDR3nt: TGTGCCTGGAGTGGGCAGGGAGGTTCACCCCTCCACTTT
abundance: NA; v_gene: TRBV27; d_gene: TRBD1; j_gene: TRBJ1-2; CDR3aa: CASSLSKGGQGALGYTF; CDR3nt: TGTGCCAGCAGTTTATCGAAGGGAGGACAGGGGGCATTGGGCTACACCTTC
abundance: NA; v_gene: TRBV15; d_gene: NA; j_gene: TRBJ2-3; CDR3aa: CATSRDSTSTDTQYF; CDR3nt: TGTGCCACCAGCAGGGACAGCACTAGCACAGATACGCAGTATTTT
abundance: NA; v_gene: TRBV9; d_gene: NA; j_gene: TRBJ2-1; CDR3aa: CASSVNREAHSSYNEQFF; CDR3nt: TGTGCCAGCAGCGTAAACAGGGAGGCCCATAGCTCCTACAATGAGCAGTTCTTC
abundance: few; v_gene: TRBV19; d_gene: NA; j_gene: TRBJ2-7; CDR3aa: CAPALEQYF; CDR3nt: TGTGCCCCTGCTCTCGAGCAGTACTTC
abundance: few; v_gene: TRBV10-3; d_gene: NA; j_gene: TRBJ1-2; CDR3aa: CAISEFQGDGYTF; CDR3nt: TGTGCCATCAGTGAGTTTCAGGGTGATGGCTACACCTTC
abundance: NA; v_gene: TRBV19; d_gene: TRBD1; j_gene: TRBJ1-4; CDR3aa: CASSPRTGSPLRGKLFF; CDR3nt: TGTGCCAGTAGTCCCCGGACAGGGAGTCCCCTCAGGGGAAAACTGTTTTTT
abundance: NA; v_gene: TRBV5-6; d_gene: TRBD1; j_gene: TRBJ1-2; CDR3aa: CASNSDRGRGYTF; CDR3nt: TGTGCCAGCAACTCTGACAGGGGAAGGGGCTACACCTTC
abundance: few; v_gene: TRBV3-1/TRBV3-2; d_gene: NA; j_gene: TRBJ1-2; CDR3aa: CASSQGNPYGYTF; CDR3nt: TGTGCCAGCAGCCAAGGAAATCCTTATGGCTACACCTTC
abundance: NA; v_gene: TRBV25-1; d_gene: NA; j_gene: TRBJ1-5; CDR3aa: CASSDLGGQPQHF; CDR3nt: TGTGCCAGCAGTGATCTGGGGGGTCAGCCCCAGCATTTT